This T cell receptor beta chain was identified during a study of blood T cell repertoires in COVID-19. Clones were read by immunoSEQ multiplex PCR, and TCRdb kept only the in-frame ones, dropping some. The sample lists approximately 140,000 clones; roughly 82% were seen once. This TCR was sampled from a man between 70 and 80 years old with acute or convalescent COVID-19. The specimen was peripheral blood.

The CDR3 coding sequence is TGTGCCAGCAGCCTGGGCGGGGCGAACTACAATGAGCAGTTCTTC. Translation: CASSLGGANYNEQFF. The chain has TRBV3-1 (or the pseudogene TRBV3-2) and TRBJ2-1; D possibly corresponds to TRBD2 (6 bases). V gave up 4 bases and J gave up 3 bases, with 13 bases separating them. CDR1 LGHDT and CDR2 YNNKEL come from the germline V gene (reference sequence). The CDR3 is 15 residues long.